Listed below are T cell receptor beta chains from one sample, sequenced in a study of OX40 agonist ivuxolimab in advanced cancers. Data came from immunoSEQ multiplex PCR; TCRdb stores just in-frame clones and leaves some out. The table shows some 90,000 clones, with approximately 91% occurring only once. Material: CD4+ or CD8+ T cells sorted from blood, obtained in a trial of the OX40 agonist ivuxolimab. The receptor source for this set is an adult with an advanced solid tumor such as melanoma, head and neck, liver or kidney cancer. CDR3s include the opening cysteine and the closing phenylalanine or tryptophan. A D gene is named only where the DNA matches it firmly. Only some rows state a clone size, as once, few, many or a class for expanded clones.

cdr3_nt: TGTGCCAGCAGTGAGGGGCTGGGGACCCAGTACTTC; cdr3_aa: CASSEGLGTQYF; v_call: TRBV28; clone_size: -; j_call: TRBJ2-5; cdr3_length: 12; d_call: -
cdr3_nt: TGTGCCAGCAGCTCCCCTCCAGCGGGAGGAAATGAGCAGTTCTTC; cdr3_aa: CASSSPPAGGNEQFF; v_call: TRBV5-4; clone_size: -; j_call: TRBJ2-1; cdr3_length: 15; d_call: TRBD2
cdr3_nt: TGTGCCAGCAGCGCTACAGGGGGCTTAAGAACCGGGGAGCTGTTTTTT; cdr3_aa: CASSATGGLRTGELFF; v_call: TRBV7-3; clone_size: -; j_call: TRBJ2-2; cdr3_length: 16; d_call: TRBD1
cdr3_nt: TGTGCCAGTAGTAGGCAGGGTGCGGTCACCGGGGAGCTGTTTTTT; cdr3_aa: CASSRQGAVTGELFF; v_call: TRBV19; clone_size: -; j_call: TRBJ2-2; cdr3_length: 15; d_call: -
cdr3_nt: TGCGCCAGCAGCCAAACGGGCGGGAGAGGCCTCGAGCAGTACTTC; cdr3_aa: CASSQTGGRGLEQYF; v_call: TRBV4-3; clone_size: -; j_call: TRBJ2-7; cdr3_length: 15; d_call: TRBD2
cdr3_nt: TGTGCCAGCAGCCGCGGGGGAGGGCCTGGGGACATTCAGTACTTC; cdr3_aa: CASSRGGGPGDIQYF; v_call: TRBV11-2; clone_size: -; j_call: TRBJ2-4; cdr3_length: 15; d_call: TRBD2
cdr3_nt: TGTGCCAGCTCACTACGACAGGGTCAGGAGACCCAGTACTTC; cdr3_aa: CASSLRQGQETQYF; v_call: TRBV18; clone_size: -; j_call: TRBJ2-5; cdr3_length: 14; d_call: TRBD1
cdr3_nt: TGTGCCAGCAGCTCCCCACAGGGGATTGAAAAACTGTTTTTT; cdr3_aa: CASSSPQGIEKLFF; v_call: TRBV11-2; clone_size: -; j_call: TRBJ1-4; cdr3_length: 14; d_call: TRBD1
cdr3_nt: TGTGCCAGCTACGCAATCACAGGGAGCACTGAAGCTTTCTTT; cdr3_aa: CASYAITGSTEAFF; v_call: TRBV18; clone_size: -; j_call: TRBJ1-1; cdr3_length: 14; d_call: -
cdr3_nt: TGTGCCAGCAGTTACTCGACTAGCGGGCCAACCTACGAGCAGTACTTC; cdr3_aa: CASSYSTSGPTYEQYF; v_call: TRBV6-6; clone_size: -; j_call: TRBJ2-7; cdr3_length: 16; d_call: TRBD2
cdr3_nt: TGCGCCAGTAGCGGGAGGGCCTGTACAGATACGCAGTATTTT; cdr3_aa: CASSGRACTDTQYF; v_call: TRBV10-1; clone_size: -; j_call: TRBJ2-3; cdr3_length: 14; d_call: TRBD2
cdr3_nt: TGTGCCAGCTCTATGAACAGGGGGTCTGGGGCCAACGTCCTGACTTTC; cdr3_aa: CASSMNRGSGANVLTF; v_call: TRBV18; clone_size: -; j_call: TRBJ2-6; cdr3_length: 16; d_call: TRBD1
cdr3_nt: TGCAGCGTTGAGACCCCTTCGGGAGCCCGATTTGTAAGTGAGCAGTTCTTC; cdr3_aa: CSVETPSGARFVSEQFF; v_call: TRBV29-1; clone_size: -; j_call: TRBJ2-1; cdr3_length: 17; d_call: -
cdr3_nt: TGTGCCAGCAGCCTAGGTGGGGCCGAGGACTATGGCTACACCTTC; cdr3_aa: CASSLGGAEDYGYTF; v_call: TRBV28; clone_size: -; j_call: TRBJ1-2; cdr3_length: 15; d_call: -
cdr3_nt: TGTGCCAGCAGTTCCCCGAGGTCCGGGGAGCTGTTTTTT; cdr3_aa: CASSSPRSGELFF; v_call: TRBV28; clone_size: few; j_call: TRBJ2-2; cdr3_length: 13; d_call: -
cdr3_nt: TGTGCCAGCAGTTTGACGCTCAACTCCTATAATTCACCCCTCCACTTT; cdr3_aa: CASSLTLNSYNSPLHF; v_call: TRBV5-5; clone_size: -; j_call: TRBJ1-6; cdr3_length: 16; d_call: -
cdr3_nt: TGCGCCAGCAGCTTGGGCGGGAGGGAAATGGACGAGCAGTACTTC; cdr3_aa: CASSLGGREMDEQYF; v_call: TRBV5-1; clone_size: -; j_call: TRBJ2-7; cdr3_length: 15; d_call: TRBD2
cdr3_nt: TGCAGCGTGGGAAGACTAGCGGTACAAGAGACCCAGTACTTC; cdr3_aa: CSVGRLAVQETQYF; v_call: TRBV29-1; clone_size: -; j_call: TRBJ2-5; cdr3_length: 14; d_call: TRBD2
cdr3_nt: TGCGCCAGCAGCCAAGATGTCCGGTATGGCTACACCTTC; cdr3_aa: CASSQDVRYGYTF; v_call: TRBV4-3; clone_size: -; j_call: TRBJ1-2; cdr3_length: 13; d_call: -
cdr3_nt: TGCGCCATCCATCGTTGCTACAATGAGCAGTTCTTC; cdr3_aa: CAIHRCYNEQFF; v_call: TRBV10-1; clone_size: -; j_call: TRBJ2-1; cdr3_length: 12; d_call: -
cdr3_nt: TGTGCCAGCAGTACGAATCCAAATCGTGCAGATACGCAGTATTTT; cdr3_aa: CASSTNPNRADTQYF; v_call: TRBV9; clone_size: -; j_call: TRBJ2-3; cdr3_length: 15; d_call: -
cdr3_nt: TGTGCCAGCAGCTTAGGGCCGGGATGGGAGACCCAGTACTTC; cdr3_aa: CASSLGPGWETQYF; v_call: TRBV7-2; clone_size: -; j_call: TRBJ2-5; cdr3_length: 14; d_call: -
cdr3_nt: TGTGCCAGCAGCCTCGGGAGGGACTTAGTAGAGTATGAGCAGTTCTTC; cdr3_aa: CASSLGRDLVEYEQFF; v_call: TRBV7-2; clone_size: -; j_call: TRBJ2-1; cdr3_length: 16; d_call: TRBD2
cdr3_nt: TGTGCCAGCAGCTTAAGCTCCTACGAGCAGTACTTC; cdr3_aa: CASSLSSYEQYF; v_call: TRBV7-2; clone_size: -; j_call: TRBJ2-7; cdr3_length: 12; d_call: -
cdr3_nt: TGTGCCAGCAGTGCCAGTGGACAGGGACGAACAAAACTGTTTTTT; cdr3_aa: CASSASGQGRTKLFF; v_call: TRBV2; clone_size: -; j_call: TRBJ1-4; cdr3_length: 15; d_call: TRBD1
cdr3_nt: TGTGCCATCAGTGAGTCGGGGGTAGAGACCCAGTACTTC; cdr3_aa: CAISESGVETQYF; v_call: TRBV10-3; clone_size: -; j_call: TRBJ2-5; cdr3_length: 13; d_call: -
cdr3_nt: TGTGCCAGCAGCAGGGGCCTAAATGAGCAGTTCTTC; cdr3_aa: CASSRGLNEQFF; v_call: TRBV7-2; clone_size: -; j_call: TRBJ2-1; cdr3_length: 12; d_call: -
cdr3_nt: TGCGCCAGCAGCTTTAGCGGGAGGGGGAGCGATACGCAGTATTTT; cdr3_aa: CASSFSGRGSDTQYF; v_call: TRBV5-1; clone_size: -; j_call: TRBJ2-3; cdr3_length: 15; d_call: TRBD2
cdr3_nt: TGTGCCAGTAGTAGGTCTAGCGGGAGGAGCTCCTACAATGAGCAGTTCTTC; cdr3_aa: CASSRSSGRSSYNEQFF; v_call: TRBV19; clone_size: few; j_call: TRBJ2-1; cdr3_length: 17; d_call: TRBD2
cdr3_nt: TGTGCCAGCAGTTACTCGGGTAGGCGGAACACCGGGGAGCTGTTTTTT; cdr3_aa: CASSYSGRRNTGELFF; v_call: TRBV6-5; clone_size: -; j_call: TRBJ2-2; cdr3_length: 16; d_call: -
cdr3_nt: TGTGCCAGCAGTTTGAGCGCGGGAGGGCCTTACGAGCAGTACTTC; cdr3_aa: CASSLSAGGPYEQYF; v_call: TRBV27; clone_size: once; j_call: TRBJ2-7; cdr3_length: 15; d_call: TRBD2
cdr3_nt: TGCGCCAGCAGCTTGGCGGATATGTTTGCGCAGTATTTT; cdr3_aa: CASSLADMFAQYF; v_call: TRBV5-1; clone_size: -; j_call: TRBJ2-3; cdr3_length: 13; d_call: -
cdr3_nt: TGCAGCGTTGAGACCGGGTTTGAGACCCAGTACTTC; cdr3_aa: CSVETGFETQYF; v_call: TRBV29-1; clone_size: -; j_call: TRBJ2-5; cdr3_length: 12; d_call: -
cdr3_nt: TGTGCCAGCAGCTTAATAGATCGACAGGGTCTTTTTGGCGAGCAGTACTTC; cdr3_aa: CASSLIDRQGLFGEQYF; v_call: TRBV7-8; clone_size: -; j_call: TRBJ2-7; cdr3_length: 17; d_call: TRBD1
cdr3_nt: TGTGCCAGCAGCTTAGAAGGGCAGGGACTCCACGAGCAGTACTTC; cdr3_aa: CASSLEGQGLHEQYF; v_call: TRBV11-2; clone_size: -; j_call: TRBJ2-7; cdr3_length: 15; d_call: -
cdr3_nt: TGTGCCAGCAGTTTCTCTGGGGGGAAGAACGAGCAGTACTTC; cdr3_aa: CASSFSGGKNEQYF; v_call: TRBV27; clone_size: -; j_call: TRBJ2-7; cdr3_length: 14; d_call: -
cdr3_nt: TGTGCCAGCAGCCTCTTAGTGTCTGGAAACACCATATATTTT; cdr3_aa: CASSLLVSGNTIYF; v_call: TRBV7-2; clone_size: -; j_call: TRBJ1-3; cdr3_length: 14; d_call: -
cdr3_nt: TGTGCCAGCAGCTCCCGGTGGCGGGATAGAAATGAGCAGTTCTTC; cdr3_aa: CASSSRWRDRNEQFF; v_call: TRBV4-2; clone_size: -; j_call: TRBJ2-1; cdr3_length: 15; d_call: -
cdr3_nt: TGTGCCAGCAGCTTTCACGGGACTAGCGCCACCGGGGAGCTGTTTTTT; cdr3_aa: CASSFHGTSATGELFF; v_call: TRBV7-2; clone_size: -; j_call: TRBJ2-2; cdr3_length: 16; d_call: TRBD2
cdr3_nt: TGTGCCAGCAGCCTTAGACAGGGGGGGCCCTACGAGCAGTACTTC; cdr3_aa: CASSLRQGGPYEQYF; v_call: TRBV11-2; clone_size: -; j_call: TRBJ2-7; cdr3_length: 15; d_call: TRBD1
cdr3_nt: TGTGCCAGCAGCCCTAGCGGGAGTGACGAGCAGTACTTC; cdr3_aa: CASSPSGSDEQYF; v_call: TRBV7-9; clone_size: -; j_call: TRBJ2-7; cdr3_length: 13; d_call: TRBD2
cdr3_nt: TGTGCCAGCAGTCAAATCACAGGGGTGTACGGCTACACCTTC; cdr3_aa: CASSQITGVYGYTF; v_call: TRBV28; clone_size: few; j_call: TRBJ1-2; cdr3_length: 14; d_call: TRBD1
cdr3_nt: TGTGCCAGCAGCTTAGGCCCGACTAGTTTTGGTGGAACAGATACGCAGTATTTT; cdr3_aa: CASSLGPTSFGGTDTQYF; v_call: TRBV7-3; clone_size: once; j_call: TRBJ2-3; cdr3_length: 18; d_call: -
cdr3_nt: TGTGCCAGTAGTCCTAGCGGGATTTACAATGAGCAGTTCTTC; cdr3_aa: CASSPSGIYNEQFF; v_call: TRBV19; clone_size: -; j_call: TRBJ2-1; cdr3_length: 14; d_call: TRBD2
cdr3_nt: TGTGCCAGCAGCCTCATGGGGTCGAACACTGAAGCTTTCTTT; cdr3_aa: CASSLMGSNTEAFF; v_call: TRBV5-6; clone_size: -; j_call: TRBJ1-1; cdr3_length: 14; d_call: -
cdr3_nt: TGTGCCAGCAGCTTGGTGCTCCTTCACTCTGGGGCCAACGTCCTGACTTTC; cdr3_aa: CASSLVLLHSGANVLTF; v_call: TRBV5-8; clone_size: -; j_call: TRBJ2-6; cdr3_length: 17; d_call: -
cdr3_nt: TGCGCCAGCAGCCAAGAAAGGGCTAGCGGGAGGACCTACGAGCAGTACTTC; cdr3_aa: CASSQERASGRTYEQYF; v_call: TRBV4-1; clone_size: -; j_call: TRBJ2-7; cdr3_length: 17; d_call: TRBD2
cdr3_nt: TGTGCCAGCAGCTTAAGGGCAGGGGGCGCGAGGTCTGGGGCCAACGTCCTGACTTTC; cdr3_aa: CASSLRAGGARSGANVLTF; v_call: TRBV7-2; clone_size: once; j_call: TRBJ2-6; cdr3_length: 19; d_call: TRBD1